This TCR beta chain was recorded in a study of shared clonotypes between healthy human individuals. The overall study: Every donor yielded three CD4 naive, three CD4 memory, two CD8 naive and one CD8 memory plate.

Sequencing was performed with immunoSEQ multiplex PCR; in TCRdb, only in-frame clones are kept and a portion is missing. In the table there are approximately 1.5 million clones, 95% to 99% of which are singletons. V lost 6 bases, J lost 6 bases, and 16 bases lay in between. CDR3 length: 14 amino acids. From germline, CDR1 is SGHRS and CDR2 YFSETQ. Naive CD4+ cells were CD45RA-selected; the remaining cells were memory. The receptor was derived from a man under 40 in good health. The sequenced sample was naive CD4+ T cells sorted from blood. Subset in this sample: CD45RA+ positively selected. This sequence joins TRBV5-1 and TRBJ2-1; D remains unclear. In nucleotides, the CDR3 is TGCGCCAGCACCCCTAGTCCGGGTAGCAATGAGCAGTTCTTC. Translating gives CASTPSPGSNEQFF.